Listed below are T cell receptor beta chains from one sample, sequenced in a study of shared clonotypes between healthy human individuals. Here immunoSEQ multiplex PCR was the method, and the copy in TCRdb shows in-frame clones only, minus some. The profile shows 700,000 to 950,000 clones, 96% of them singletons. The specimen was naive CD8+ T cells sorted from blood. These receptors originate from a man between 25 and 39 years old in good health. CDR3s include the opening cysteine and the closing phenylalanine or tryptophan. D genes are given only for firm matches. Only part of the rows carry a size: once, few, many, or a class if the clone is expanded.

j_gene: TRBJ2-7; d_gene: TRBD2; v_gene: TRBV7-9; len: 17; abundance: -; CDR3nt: TGTGCCAGCAGCTCCCTCGGGCAGGGGCGGGAGGCGTACGAGCAGTACTTC; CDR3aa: CASSSLGQGREAYEQYF
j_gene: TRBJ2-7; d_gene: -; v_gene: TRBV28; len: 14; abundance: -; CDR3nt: TGTGCCAGCAGTTTTGGTCCCGTGGGCGACGAGCAGTACTTC; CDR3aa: CASSFGPVGDEQYF
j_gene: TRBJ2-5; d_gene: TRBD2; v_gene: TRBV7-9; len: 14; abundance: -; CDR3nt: TGTGCCAGCAGCCCCAGCGGGAGTAAAGAGACCCAGTACTTC; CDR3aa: CASSPSGSKETQYF
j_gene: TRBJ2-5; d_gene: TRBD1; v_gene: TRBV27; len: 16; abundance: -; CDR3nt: TGTGCCAGCAGTTTAGGAGACAGGGGACACCAAGAGACCCAGTACTTC; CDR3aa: CASSLGDRGHQETQYF
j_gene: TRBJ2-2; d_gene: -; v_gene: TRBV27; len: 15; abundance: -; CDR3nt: TGTGCCAGCAGTTTTGGGGGGGCGCGGACCGGGGAGCTGTTTTTT; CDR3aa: CASSFGGARTGELFF
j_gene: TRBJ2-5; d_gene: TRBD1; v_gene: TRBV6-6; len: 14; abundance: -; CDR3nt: TGTGCCAGCAGCTCGGACAGGGGGCGGGAGACCCAGTACTTC; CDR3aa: CASSSDRGRETQYF
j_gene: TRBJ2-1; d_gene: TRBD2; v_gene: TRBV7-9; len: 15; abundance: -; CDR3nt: TGTGCCAGCAGCTCCCCAGCGGGAGGCTACAATGAGCAGTTCTTC; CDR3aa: CASSSPAGGYNEQFF
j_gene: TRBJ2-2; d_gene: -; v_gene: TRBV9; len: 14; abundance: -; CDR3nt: TGTGCCAGCAGCGGCAGCGGATACACCGGGGAGCTGTTTTTT; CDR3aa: CASSGSGYTGELFF
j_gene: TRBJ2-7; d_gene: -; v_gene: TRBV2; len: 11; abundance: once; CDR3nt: TGTGCCAGTGGGGGCAACTACGAGCAGTACTTC; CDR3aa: CASGGNYEQYF
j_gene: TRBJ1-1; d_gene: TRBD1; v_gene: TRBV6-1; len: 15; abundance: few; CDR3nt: TGTGCCAGCAGTGGCTACAGGGGTAAGTTCACTGAAGCTTTCTTT; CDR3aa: CASSGYRGKFTEAFF
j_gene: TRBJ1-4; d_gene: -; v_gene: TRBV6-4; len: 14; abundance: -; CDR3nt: TGTGCCAGCAGTGAGTGGCAGGGTCATGAAAAACTGTTTTTT; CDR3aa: CASSEWQGHEKLFF
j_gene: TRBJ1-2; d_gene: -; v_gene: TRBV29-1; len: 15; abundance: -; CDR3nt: TGCAGCGTTGAAGAGAGCGGGGGCGCAGACTATGGCTACACCTTC; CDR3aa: CSVEESGGADYGYTF
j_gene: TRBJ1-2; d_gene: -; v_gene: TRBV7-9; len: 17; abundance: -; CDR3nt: TGTGCCAGCAGCTTAGAGGGAGAAGACATACTCCTCTATGGCTACACCTTC; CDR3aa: CASSLEGEDILLYGYTF
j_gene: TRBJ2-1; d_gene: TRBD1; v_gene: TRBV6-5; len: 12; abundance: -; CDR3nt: TGTGCCAGCACCGGGGACAGAAATGAGCAGTTCTTC; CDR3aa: CASTGDRNEQFF
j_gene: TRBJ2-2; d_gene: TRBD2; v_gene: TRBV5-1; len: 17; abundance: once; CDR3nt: TGCGCCAGCAGCTTTCCTCTCGGGACTAGCGGGACCGGGGAGCTGTTTTTT; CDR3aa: CASSFPLGTSGTGELFF
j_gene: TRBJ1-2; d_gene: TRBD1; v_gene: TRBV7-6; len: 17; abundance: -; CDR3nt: TGTGCCAGCAGCCCCACTGGGACAGCCGACCCTAACTATGGCTACACCTTC; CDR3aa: CASSPTGTADPNYGYTF
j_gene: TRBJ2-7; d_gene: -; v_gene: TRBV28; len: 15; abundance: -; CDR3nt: TGTGCCAGCAGTTTCAGGGGCACCTTAAGCTACGAGCAGTACTTC; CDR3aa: CASSFRGTLSYEQYF
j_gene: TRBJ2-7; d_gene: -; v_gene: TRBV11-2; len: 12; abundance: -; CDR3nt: TGTGCCAGCAGGGCAGGAATCTACGAGCAGTACTTC; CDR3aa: CASRAGIYEQYF
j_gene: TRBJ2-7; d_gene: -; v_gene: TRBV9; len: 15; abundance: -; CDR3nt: TGTGCCAGCAGCGTAGCTCGGGGGCCCTCCTACGAGCAGTACTTC; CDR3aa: CASSVARGPSYEQYF
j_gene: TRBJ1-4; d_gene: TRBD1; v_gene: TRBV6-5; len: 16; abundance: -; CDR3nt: TGTGCCAGCAGTTACGCCGCAGGGGGCAATAATGAAAAACTGTTTTTT; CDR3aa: CASSYAAGGNNEKLFF
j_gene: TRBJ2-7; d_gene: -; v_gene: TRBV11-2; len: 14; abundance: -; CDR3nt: TGTGCCAGCAGCTTATTGGGCTCCTCCTACGAGCAGTACTTC; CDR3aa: CASSLLGSSYEQYF
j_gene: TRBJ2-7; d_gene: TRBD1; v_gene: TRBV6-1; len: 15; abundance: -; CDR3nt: TGTGCCAGCGAAGGACAGGGGACCAGCTCCTACGAGCAGTACTTC; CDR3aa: CASEGQGTSSYEQYF
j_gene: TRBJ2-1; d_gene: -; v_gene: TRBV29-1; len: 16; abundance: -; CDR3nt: TGCAGCGTTGTACCGCGTTCGGGGGTTTCCCCAATCGAGCAGTTCTTC; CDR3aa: CSVVPRSGVSPIEQFF
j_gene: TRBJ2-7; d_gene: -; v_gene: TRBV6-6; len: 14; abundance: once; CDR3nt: TGTGCCAGCAGTTATGGGGCGCCAACCTACGAGCAGTACTTC; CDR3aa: CASSYGAPTYEQYF
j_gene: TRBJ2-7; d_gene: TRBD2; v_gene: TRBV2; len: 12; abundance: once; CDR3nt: TGTGCCGGATCTAGCGGAGACTACGAGCAGTACTTC; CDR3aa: CAGSSGDYEQYF
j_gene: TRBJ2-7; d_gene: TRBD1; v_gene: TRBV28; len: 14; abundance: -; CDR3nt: TGTGCCAGCAGTTGGGGGACAGGGGACTACGAGCAGTACTTC; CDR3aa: CASSWGTGDYEQYF
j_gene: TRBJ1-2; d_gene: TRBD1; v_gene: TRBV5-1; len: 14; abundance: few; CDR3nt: TGCGCCAGCAGCTTGCGGGGACAGGCCTATGGCTACACCTTC; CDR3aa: CASSLRGQAYGYTF
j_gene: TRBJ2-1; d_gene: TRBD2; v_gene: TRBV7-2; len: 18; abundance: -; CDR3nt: TGTGCCAGCAGCTTTGAGGGTTTAGCGGGAGACCCCGCCAATGAGCAGTTCTTC; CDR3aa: CASSFEGLAGDPANEQFF
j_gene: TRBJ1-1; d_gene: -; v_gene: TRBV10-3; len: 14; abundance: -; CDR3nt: TGTGCCATCAGTGGGGGTACAGGACAAACTGAAGCTTTCTTT; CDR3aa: CAISGGTGQTEAFF
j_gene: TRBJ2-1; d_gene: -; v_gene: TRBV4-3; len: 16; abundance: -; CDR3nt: TGCGCCAGCAGCCAAGCCCGAGGGGGTCTGGGTTATGAGCAGTTCTTC; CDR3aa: CASSQARGGLGYEQFF
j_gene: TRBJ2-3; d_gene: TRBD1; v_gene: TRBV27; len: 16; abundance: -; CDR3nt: TGTGCCAGCAGGAAGATCGGGACAGGCTCTACAGATACGCAGTATTTT; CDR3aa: CASRKIGTGSTDTQYF
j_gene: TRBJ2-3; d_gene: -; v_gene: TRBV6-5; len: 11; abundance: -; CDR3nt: TGTGCCAGCCGAGGCACAGATACGCAGTATTTT; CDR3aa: CASRGTDTQYF
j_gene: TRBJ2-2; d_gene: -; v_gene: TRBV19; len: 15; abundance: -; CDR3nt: TGTGCCAGTATGGGGGCAGGGGTGAATCCCGGGGAGCTGTTTTTT; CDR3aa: CASMGAGVNPGELFF
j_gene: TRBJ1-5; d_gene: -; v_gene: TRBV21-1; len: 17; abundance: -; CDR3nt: TGTGCCAGCGTCGGGGGACAGGGGGCGCCGGGCAATCAGCCCCAGCATTTT; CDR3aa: CASVGGQGAPGNQPQHF
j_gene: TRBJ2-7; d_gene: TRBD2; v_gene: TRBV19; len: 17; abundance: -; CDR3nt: TGTGCCAGCTCCCCGACTAGCGGGAGGGATAGCTCCTACGAGCAGTACTTC; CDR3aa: CASSPTSGRDSSYEQYF
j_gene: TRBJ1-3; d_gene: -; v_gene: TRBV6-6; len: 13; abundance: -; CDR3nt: TGTGCCAGCACCGGCAGGGGTGGAAACACCATATATTTT; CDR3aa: CASTGRGGNTIYF
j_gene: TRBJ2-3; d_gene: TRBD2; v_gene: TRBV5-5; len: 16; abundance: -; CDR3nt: TGTGCCAGCAGCTTGGAGGTAGCGGGAATCACAGATACGCAGTATTTT; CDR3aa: CASSLEVAGITDTQYF
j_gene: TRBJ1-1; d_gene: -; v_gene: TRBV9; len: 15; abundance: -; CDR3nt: TGTGCCAGCAGCGTAGCAGGAGGTGGGAACACTGAAGCTTTCTTT; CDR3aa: CASSVAGGGNTEAFF
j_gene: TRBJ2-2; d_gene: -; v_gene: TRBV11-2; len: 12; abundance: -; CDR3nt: TGTGCCAGCAGCCCGATGGCCGGGGAGCTGTTTTTT; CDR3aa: CASSPMAGELFF
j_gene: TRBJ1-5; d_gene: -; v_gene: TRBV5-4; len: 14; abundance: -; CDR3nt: TGTGCCAGCAGAGCCCACCCCGGGGATCAGCCCCAGCATTTT; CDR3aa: CASRAHPGDQPQHF